This T cell receptor (beta chain) was recorded in a study of OX40 agonist ivuxolimab in advanced cancers. Here immunoSEQ multiplex PCR was the method, and the copy in TCRdb shows in-frame clones only, minus some. The sample shows roughly 120,000 clones, around 92% of them seen only once. This CDR3 region has 15 residues. Germline CDR1 is SGHTA and CDR2 is FQGNSA. The J segment lost 8 bases and the V segment lost 5 bases, leaving 9 bases of the junction unmatched. This TCR was recovered from an adult with an advanced solid tumor such as melanoma, head and neck, liver or kidney cancer. This sample comprised CD4+ or CD8+ T cells sorted from blood, obtained in a trial of the OX40 agonist ivuxolimab. The rearrangement links TRBV7-2 to TRBJ1-4; 9 nucleotides align to TRBD1. As DNA, the CDR3 is TGTGCCAGCAGCCCACAGGGGGCAGGGCAGGAAAAACTGTTTTTT. It translates to CASSPQGAGQEKLFF.